This T cell receptor beta chain comes out of a study of identical twins. Findings and limits, study-wide: With abundant cord blood beta clonotypes, insertions were fewer; memory repertoires showed no such pattern.

TCRdb redid the calling of the 5' RACE reads with MiXCR, one entry per CDR3 protein. The sample has under 250,000 distinct CDR3 sequences, around 8% seen once; the top ten hold about 2%. The CDR3 totals 17 residues. Per the germline V gene, CDR1 is LGHNA and CDR2 is YSLEER. Trimming removed 0 bases from V and 4 bases from J; junction bases left unmatched: 8. At least ten counts were recorded for this clonotype. Its target is unknown. These same data were also listed under a study on yellow fever vaccine responses in identical twins.

This receptor was identified in a woman in her late teens or twenties in good health. Sequenced material: memory (CD45RO+) T cells sorted from blood. V gene TRBV4-3 combines with J gene TRBJ2-2; 7 bases are a match to TRBD2. The CDR3 spells CASSQDLAGVVTGELFF. For the CDR3, the DNA is TGCGCCAGCAGCCAAGATCTGGCGGGAGTCGTCACCGGGGAGCTGTTTTTT.